This T cell receptor beta chain appears in the sequencing data of a study of blood T cell repertoires in COVID-19. Study overall: Acute and convalescent COVID-19 samples came from the United States, Italy and Spain. Nucleic acid was either cDNA or gDNA, and it came from T cells, B-cell-depleted T cells, or PBMCs.

Generated by immunoSEQ multiplex PCR, the TCRdb table keeps only in-frame clones and is missing some. The sample holds approximately 82,000 clones; roughly 82% are singletons and the top ten take about 7%. J was trimmed by 8 bases and V by 4 bases; bases with no gene match: 12. The CDR3 is made up of 16 amino acids. The germline V gene encodes CDR1 SGHNT and CDR2 YYREEE (reference sequence). The receptor's source is a man aged 45-65 years with active or convalescent COVID-19. Sequenced: peripheral blood. The chain joins TRBV5-4 to TRBJ1-4, with 9 positions matching TRBD1. CDR3 loop: CASSHTTGGRNEKLFF. The DNA of the CDR3 is TGTGCCAGCAGCCATACAACAGGGGGCAGAAACGAAAAACTGTTTTTT.